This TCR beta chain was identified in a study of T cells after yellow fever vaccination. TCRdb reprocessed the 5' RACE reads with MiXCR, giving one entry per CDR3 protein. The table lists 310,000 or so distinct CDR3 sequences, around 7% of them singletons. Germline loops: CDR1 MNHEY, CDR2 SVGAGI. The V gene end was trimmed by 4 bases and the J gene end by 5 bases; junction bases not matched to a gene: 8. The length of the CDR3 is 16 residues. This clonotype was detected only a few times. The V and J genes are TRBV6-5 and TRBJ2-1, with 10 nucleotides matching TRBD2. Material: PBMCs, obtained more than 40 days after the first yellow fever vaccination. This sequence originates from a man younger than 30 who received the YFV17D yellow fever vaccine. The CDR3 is CASSLAGGRLHNEQFF. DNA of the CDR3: TGTGCCAGCAGTTTAGCGGGGGGCCGCCTGCACAATGAGCAGTTCTTC.